Each of the 3 T cell receptor beta chains below was sequenced from the same sample in a study of shared T cell receptors in the human thymus. The data were produced by immunoSEQ multiplex PCR, yet TCRdb's version contains in-frame clones alone and is incomplete. The top ten clones hold about 0.02% of a sample with over 350,000 clones, roughly 94% of them seen once. Sequencing was performed on thymocytes. The source is a human donor.

In its sample, this clone was seen once. This chain connects TRBV12-1 to TRBJ2-2; the table names TRBD2, a call not compared with the DNA. TRBV12-1 is termed a pseudogene. The CDR3 consists of 15 residues. CDR3 DNA: TGTGCCAGCAGCTTACTGCGGGAGGGCCCGGGGGAGCTGTTTTTT. Protein product: CASSLLREGPGELFF.

The rearrangement uses TRBV27 and TRBJ1-5; weak D call: TRBD1 (5 bases). This CDR3 has 16 residues. Germline CDR1 reads MNHEY; CDR2 reads SMNVEV (reference sequence). V was trimmed by 1 base and J by 6 bases, leaving 16 bases between them. Here the CDR3 reads CASSLYFRGRGQPQHF. CDR3 nucleotide sequence: TGTGCCAGCAGTTTATACTTTAGGGGTCGGGGTCAGCCCCAGCATTTT.

The gene calls are TRBV5-6 and TRBJ1-2; 7 bases are shared with TRBD1. J lost 0 bases, V lost 0 bases, and 5 bases had no gene match. The V gene's germline CDR1 is SGHDT and CDR2 YYEEEE. The CDR3 is 16 residues long. The chain's CDR3 is CASSLAPTGTNYGYTF. As DNA, the CDR3 is TGTGCCAGCAGCTTGGCGCCGACAGGGACTAACTATGGCTACACCTTC.